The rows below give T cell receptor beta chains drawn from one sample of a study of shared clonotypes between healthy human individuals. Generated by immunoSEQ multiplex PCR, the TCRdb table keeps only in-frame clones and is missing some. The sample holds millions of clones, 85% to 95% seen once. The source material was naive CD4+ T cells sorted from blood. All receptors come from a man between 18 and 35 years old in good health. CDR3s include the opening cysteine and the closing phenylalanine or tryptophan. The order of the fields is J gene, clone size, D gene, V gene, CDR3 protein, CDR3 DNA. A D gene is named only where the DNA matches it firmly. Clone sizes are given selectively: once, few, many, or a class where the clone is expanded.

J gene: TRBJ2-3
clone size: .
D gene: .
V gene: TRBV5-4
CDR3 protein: CASSQTSTDTQYF
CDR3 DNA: TGTGCCAGCAGCCAGACGAGCACAGATACGCAGTATTTT

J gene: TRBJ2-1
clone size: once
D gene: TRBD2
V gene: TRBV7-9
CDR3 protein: CASSLTIQSGSSYNEQFF
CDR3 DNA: TGTGCCAGCAGCTTAACTATACAGAGCGGGAGCTCCTACAATGAGCAGTTCTTC

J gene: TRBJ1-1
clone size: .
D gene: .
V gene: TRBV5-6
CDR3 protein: CASSLAFTGSPEAFF
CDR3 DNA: TGTGCCAGCAGCTTGGCCTTTACAGGTAGCCCTGAAGCTTTCTTT

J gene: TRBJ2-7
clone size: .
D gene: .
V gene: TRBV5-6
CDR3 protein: CASSFKTPSTLQQYF
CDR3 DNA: TGTGCCAGCAGCTTCAAGACCCCCAGTACTCTACAGCAGTACTTC

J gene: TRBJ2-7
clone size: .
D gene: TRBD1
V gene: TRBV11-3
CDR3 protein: CASSLDSQGAFYEQYF
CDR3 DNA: TGTGCCAGCAGCTTAGATTCCCAGGGGGCGTTCTACGAGCAGTACTTC

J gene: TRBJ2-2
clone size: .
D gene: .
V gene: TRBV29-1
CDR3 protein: CSVASLGTGELFF
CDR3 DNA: TGCAGCGTTGCCTCCTTAGGGACCGGGGAGCTGTTTTTT

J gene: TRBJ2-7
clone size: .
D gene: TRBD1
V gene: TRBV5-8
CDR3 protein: CASSGGQGARYEQYF
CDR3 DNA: TGTGCCAGCAGCGGGGGACAGGGGGCCCGCTACGAGCAGTACTTC

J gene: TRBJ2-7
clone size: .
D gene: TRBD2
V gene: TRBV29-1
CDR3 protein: CSVRAGSSYEQYF
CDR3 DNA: TGCAGCGTCCGAGCGGGGAGCTCCTACGAGCAGTACTTC

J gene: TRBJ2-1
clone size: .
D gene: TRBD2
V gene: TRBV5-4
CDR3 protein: CASSLALAGGPNEQFF
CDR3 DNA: TGTGCCAGCAGCTTGGCCCTAGCGGGAGGGCCCAATGAGCAGTTCTTC

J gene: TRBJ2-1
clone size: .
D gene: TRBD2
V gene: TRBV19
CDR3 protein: CATERGGRYNEQFF
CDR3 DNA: TGTGCCACCGAGCGGGGGGGCAGGTACAATGAGCAGTTCTTC

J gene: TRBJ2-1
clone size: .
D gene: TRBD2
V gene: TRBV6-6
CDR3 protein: CASSYDLAGNNEQFF
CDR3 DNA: TGTGCCAGCAGTTACGACCTAGCGGGAAACAATGAGCAGTTCTTC

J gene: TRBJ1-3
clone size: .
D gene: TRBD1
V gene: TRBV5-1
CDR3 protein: CASSSDRGYGNTIYF
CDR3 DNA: TGCGCCAGCAGCTCGGACAGGGGGTATGGAAACACCATATATTTT

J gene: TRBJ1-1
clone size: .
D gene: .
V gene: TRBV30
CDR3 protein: CACSRLGGSTEAFF
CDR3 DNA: TGTGCCTGCTCCAGGCTCGGGGGGAGCACTGAAGCTTTCTTT

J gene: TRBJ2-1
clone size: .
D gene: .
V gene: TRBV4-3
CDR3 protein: CASSQGWGSPYNEQFF
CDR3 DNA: TGCGCCAGCAGCCAAGGTTGGGGGAGCCCCTACAATGAGCAGTTCTTC

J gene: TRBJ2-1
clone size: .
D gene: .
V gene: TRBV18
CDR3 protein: CASSPMTVWNEQFF
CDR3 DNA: TGTGCCAGCTCACCTATGACAGTTTGGAATGAGCAGTTCTTC

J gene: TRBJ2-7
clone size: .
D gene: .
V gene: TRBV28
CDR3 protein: CASSFSSYSSYEQYF
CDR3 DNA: TGTGCCAGCAGTTTTTCGTCGTATAGCTCCTACGAGCAGTACTTC

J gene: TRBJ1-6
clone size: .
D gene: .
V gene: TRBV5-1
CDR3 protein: CASSLGSGGSPLHF
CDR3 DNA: TGCGCCAGCAGCTTGGGATCAGGTGGTTCACCCCTCCACTTT

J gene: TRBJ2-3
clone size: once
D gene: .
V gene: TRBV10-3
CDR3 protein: CAISAGRPNPDTQYF
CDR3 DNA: TGTGCCATCAGTGCGGGGAGACCTAACCCAGATACGCAGTATTTT

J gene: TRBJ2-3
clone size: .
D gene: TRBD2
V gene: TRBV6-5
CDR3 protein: CASSSTSGRTDTQYF
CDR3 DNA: TGTGCCAGCAGTTCCACTAGCGGGAGGACAGATACGCAGTATTTT